Below, 19 T cell receptor beta chains from the same sample are listed, as sequenced in a study of shared clonotypes between healthy human individuals. Data came from immunoSEQ multiplex PCR; TCRdb stores just in-frame clones and leaves some out. The sample includes millions of clones, roughly 91% of them seen just once. Naive CD8 cells were CD45RO-negative, positively selected for CCR7, excluding terminally differentiated effector memory CD45RA+ cells. Sequencing input: naive CD8+ T cells from PBMCs. The receptor set was obtained from a man aged 18 to 29 in good health. Some clones in this sample may be carry-over from other donors' samples.

The table lists this clone with a few counts. In nucleotides, the CDR3 is TGTGCCAGCAGTTCACAGGGTTCATATGGCTACACCTTC. It encodes CASSSQGSYGYTF. The J gene is TRBJ1-2, the V gene TRBV6-5, with a weak D call TRBD1 (6 bases). V shed 4 bases and J shed 5 bases, with 11 bases lying between them. Germline assignment: CDR1 MNHEY and CDR2 SVGAGI. The CDR3 totals 13 residues.

J is TRBJ2-5 and V is TRBV21-1. TRBV21-1 is reported as a pseudogene. The CDR3 consists of 12 residues. The CDR3 DNA is TGTGCCAGCAGCACAAAAATACAGACCCAGTACTTC. Amino acids: CASSTKIQTQYF.

The chain recombines TRBV5-4 with TRBJ2-3, with D unclear. The CDR3 runs 14 residues. Germline V gene sequence: CDR1 SGHNT, CDR2 YYREEE (reference sequence). Between the trimmed V and J ends, which lost 0 bases and 1 base, there was a span of 6 bases. CDR3 in amino acids: CASSLGRRTDTQYF. The DNA of the CDR3 is TGTGCCAGCAGCTTGGGCCGTCGCACAGATACGCAGTATTTT.

The chain has TRBV7-6 and TRBJ2-5; 10 bases map to TRBD1. V shed 3 bases, J shed 4 bases, and the junction held 11 bases outside the gene matches. CDR1 is SGHVS and CDR2 is FNYEAQ in the germline V gene. The CDR3 runs 17 residues. The CDR3 sequence is CASSFPRDRGTLETQYF. CDR3 nucleotides: TGTGCCAGCAGCTTCCCCCGGGACAGGGGTACTTTAGAGACCCAGTACTTC. The full variable domain, its missing parts supplied by reference TRBV7-6 and TRBJ2-5, is GAGVSQSPRYKVTKRGQDVALRCDPISGHVSLYWYRQALGQGPEFLTYFNYEAQQDKSGLPNDRFSAERPEGSISTLTIQRTEQRDSAMYRCASSFPRDRGTLETQYFGPGTRLLVL.

Comment on this clone: Other DNA sequences from this sample encode an identical CDR3 as well. J is TRBJ1-1 and V is TRBV7-2; tentative D call: TRBD1 (6 bases). V was pared by 1 base and J by 2 bases, with 11 bases between. This CDR3 is built from 15 residues. Germline assignment: CDR1 SGHTA and CDR2 FQGNSA. CDR3 sequence: CASSLVPGANTEAFF. The CDR3 DNA is TGTGCCAGCAGCTTAGTTCCAGGGGCTAACACTGAAGCTTTCTTT.

The chain carries TRBV28 and TRBJ1-2; no reliable D call. V was cut by 7 bases and J by 0 bases, with 12 bases left in between. The CDR3 has 14 residues. The germline gives CDR1 MDHEN, CDR2 SYDVKM. Here the CDR3 DNA reads TGTGCCAGCACCCCGACTTTGACTAACTATGGCTACACCTTC. Its translation is CASTPTLTNYGYTF.

Note on this clone: The same CDR3 is also encoded by other DNA sequences in this sample. V and J are TRBV7-2 and TRBJ2-7; the match to TRBD1 covers 10 bases. Germline CDR1 SGHTA, CDR2 FQGNSA. V lost 4 bases to trimming and J lost 2 bases; unmatched junction nucleotides: 2. CDR3 length: 14 residues. CDR3 region: CASSSTGGPYEQYF. CDR3 bases: TGTGCCAGCAGCTCGACAGGGGGCCCCTACGAGCAGTACTTC.

The J gene is TRBJ1-1, the V gene TRBV6-5, with TRBD1 matching over 8 bases. Germline V gene lookup returns CDR1 MNHEY and CDR2 SVGAGI. V lost 0 bases and J lost 4; bases outside the gene matches: 4. The length of the CDR3 is 15 residues. For the CDR3, the DNA is TGTGCCAGCAGTTACTCCGTCAGGGGGCTCACTGAAGCTTTCTTT. Translated: CASSYSVRGLTEAFF.

The chain carries TRBV10-1 and TRBJ2-1; D call uncertain. The CDR3 runs 13 residues. V was pared by 3 bases and J by 9 bases, with 12 bases between. CDR1 and CDR2 from the germline V gene are WNHNN and SYGVQD (reference sequence). CDR3 bases: TGCGCCAGCAGTGAAATTGCTTCGGGTGAGCAGTTCTTC. It is translated as CASSEIASGEQFF.

V gene TRBV9 combines with J gene TRBJ1-1; 10 bases fit TRBD1. The CDR3 totals 15 residues. In germline, CDR1 is SGDLS, CDR2 YYNGEE. J lost 4 bases, V lost 3 bases, and 6 bases had no gene match. The CDR3 coding sequence is TGTGCCAGCAGCGCGGGACAGGGGCTGGGCACTGAAGCTTTCTTT. As protein: CASSAGQGLGTEAFF. The full variable domain, rest sourced from reference TRBV9 and TRBJ1-1, is DSGVTQTPKHLITATGQRVTLRCSPRSGDLSVYWYQQSLDQGLQFLIQYYNGEERAKGNILERFSAQQFPDLHSELNLSSLELGDSALYFCASSAGQGLGTEAFFGQGTRLTVV.

As concerns this clone: Other DNA sequences in this sample translate to the same CDR3. The chain has TRBV27 and TRBJ1-1; 9 nucleotides match TRBD1. The CDR3 is 15 amino acids. With V trimmed by 6 bases and J by 0 bases, 5 bases remained unmatched. The V gene's germline CDR1 is MNHEY and CDR2 SMNVEV (reference sequence). The CDR3 protein is CASSPGQGLNTEAFF. The CDR3 DNA is TGTGCCAGCAGCCCGGGACAGGGACTGAACACTGAAGCTTTCTTT.

The genes are TRBV27 and TRBJ2-7; 8 nucleotides align to TRBD1. The CDR3 is 15 residues long. Germline CDR1 is MNHEY and CDR2 is SMNVEV (reference sequence). V shed 6 bases, J shed 5 bases, and the junction held 12 bases outside the gene matches. The chain's CDR3 is CASRPRTGIPHEQYF. Written as DNA, the CDR3 is TGTGCCAGCAGACCTAGGACAGGGATTCCCCACGAGCAGTACTTC.

A word on this clone: Other DNA sequences from this sample encode an identical CDR3 as well. This chain uses TRBV27 with TRBJ2-3, with 9 positions matching TRBD2. CDR1 is MNHEY, CDR2 SMNVEV, per germline (reference sequence). V was clipped by 5 bases and J by 1 base; unmatched bases: 4. The CDR3 is made up of 15 amino acids. This chain's CDR3 is CASSPRTSGTDTQYF. CDR3 in DNA: TGTGCCAGCAGTCCTCGGACTAGCGGCACAGATACGCAGTATTTT.

The chain joins TRBV28 to TRBJ2-7; D tentatively fits TRBD1 or TRBD2 (5 bases each). This CDR3 is built from 16 residues. V shed 5 bases and J shed 4 bases, with 21 bases lying between them. Germline values: CDR1 MDHEN, CDR2 SYDVKM. The CDR3 sequence is CASSVRPGPVPYEQYF. In nucleotides, the CDR3 is TGTGCCAGCAGTGTGCGGCCGGGGCCCGTACCTTACGAGCAGTACTTC.

V usage is TRBV23-1 and J usage is TRBJ2-4, with a possible D match to TRBD2 (5 bases). TRBV23-1 is annotated as an ORF whose role is uncertain. There are 20 residues in the CDR3. The ends were cut back, 6 bases at V and 0 bases at J, with 27 bases in the middle. CDR3 sequence reads: CASSLKASTGPLLAKNIQYF. The CDR3 DNA is TGCGCCAGCAGCCTAAAAGCTAGCACCGGGCCCCTTCTAGCCAAAAACATTCAGTACTTC.

Turning to this clone: The same CDR3 arises from other DNA sequences in this sample as well. This chain joins TRBV28 and TRBJ1-1; D possibly corresponds to TRBD1 (6 bases). Germline V gene lookup returns CDR1 MDHEN and CDR2 SYDVKM. V was clipped by 3 bases and J by 2 bases, with 10 bases between them. The CDR3 sequence is 14 residues long. The CDR3 reads CASSLRGANTEAFF. The DNA for the CDR3 is TGTGCCAGCAGTTTGCGGGGGGCCAACACTGAAGCTTTCTTT.

This chain joins TRBV4-3 and TRBJ2-1, with TRBD2 matching over 8 bases. Germline CDR1 LGHNA, CDR2 YSLEER. After removal of 0 bases from V and 12 bases from J, the junction contained 16 bases not matched to a gene. The CDR3 spans 17 residues. CDR3 nucleotides: TGCGCCAGCAGCCAAGATCGGGGTAGCGGGACCGTTCTGGGGCAGTTCTTC. This gives the protein CASSQDRGSGTVLGQFF.

Notes on this clone: Other nucleotide sequences in the sample specify the same CDR3. The CDR3 DNA reads TGTGCCAGCAGCTTGGGCGGTCCCTACGAGCAGTACTTC. This gives the protein CASSLGGPYEQYF. The chain recombines TRBV7-2 with TRBJ2-7; no firm D call. The CDR3 is 13 residues long. Trimming pared 3 bases from V and 2 bases from J, leaving 8 bases between. Germline V CDR1 and CDR2: SGHTA, FQGNSA.

J is TRBJ2-5 and V is TRBV9; possible D gene TRBD1, 6 bases. CDR3 size: 14 residues. CDR1 SGDLS and CDR2 YYNGEE come from the germline V gene. Trimming removed 3 bases from V and 2 bases from J, with 11 bases in between. Here the CDR3 DNA reads TGTGCCAGCAGCGCACAGGGCTGGCAAGAGACCCAGTACTTC. Translating gives CASSAQGWQETQYF.